This T cell receptor (beta chain) originates from a study of beta chain features in type 1 diabetes. Study results and caveats: Significant though moderate, a shortening of TCRB CDR3s appeared in all four CD4+ subsets of Type 1 diabetes patients. Sequencing the cDNA could make cells with high TCR expression show up more than they should.

The germline gives CDR1 SGHDT, CDR2 YYEEEE. The length of the CDR3 is 14 residues. The ends lost 4 bases at V and 2 bases at J; junction bases unmatched: 3. Sequenced material consisted of expressed TCRB transcripts (all of the isolated RNA was reverse transcribed). Assay: immunoSEQ multiplex PCR; the TCRdb copy retains only in-frame clones and omits some. The profile shows roughly 130,000 clones, around a tenth of them singletons. A few counts support this clone. What it recognizes is unknown. This TCR came from a man younger than 35 in good health. The chain links TRBV5-6 to TRBJ2-3, with 8 bases that match TRBD2. The sequenced sample consisted of central memory CD4+ T cells from blood. CDR3 residues: CASSNSGVTDTQYF. CDR3 bases: TGTGCCAGCAGCAATAGCGGGGTCACAGATACGCAGTATTTT.